This passage covers 11 T cell receptor beta chains from one sample sequenced in a study of read filtering for tumor transcriptome and immune sequencing. Molecular barcoded adaptors covering alpha/delta and beta/gamma chains were used on around 400 ng RNA. A single record per CDR3 protein comes from TCRdb applying MiXCR to the reads. The data hold over 45,000 distinct CDR3 sequences, with 20% to 25% observed a single time. Sequencing was carried out using a population of CD138-negative cells sorted from bone marrow. The receptors were gathered from a donor over 35 with multiple myeloma.

As for this clonotype: A far larger clone lies a single base away; this is likely a read error. The chain uses TRBV28 and TRBJ2-7; 8 bases align to TRBD1. The better agreement between TRBJ2-5 and the DNA end casts doubt on the J call. CDR1 and CDR2 from the germline V gene are MDHEN and SYDVKM. The CDR3 extends over 16 amino acids. The DNA for the CDR3 is TGTGCCAGCAGTTCGTGGCAGGGGGCCTCCCAAGAGACCCAGTACTTC. Residues: CASSSWQGASQETQYF.

In its sample, this clonotype was seen many times. This rearrangement joins TRBV7-8 to TRBJ2-1; D ambiguous. Germline loops: CDR1 SGHVS, CDR2 FQNEAQ. The CDR3 covers 14 residues. V lost 2 bases and J 0 bases, leaving 5 bases between the germline ends. The CDR3 reads CASSLPSSYNEQFF. As DNA, the CDR3 is TGTGCCAGCAGCTTACCGAGCTCCTACAATGAGCAGTTCTTC.

The chain couples TRBV3-1 to TRBJ2-7, with D perhaps matching TRBD1 or TRBD2 (5 bases each). CDR1 is LGHDT and CDR2 is YNNKEL in the germline V gene (reference sequence). The CDR3 loop spans 15 amino acids. Deletions cut 3 bases from V and 0 bases from J, with 12 bases between. CDR3 bases: TGTGCCAGCAGCCACCTGGGACGGTCCTCCTACGAGCAGTACTTC. Amino acids: CASSHLGRSSYEQYF.

A remark on this clonotype: Since a much larger clone is just one base distant, this may be a read error. J is TRBJ2-7 and V is TRBV29-1; D remains ambiguous. Germline values: CDR1 SQVTM, CDR2 ANQGSEA. The CDR3 covers 12 residues. The CDR3 DNA reads TGCAGCGTTTACAATGTGCCCTACGGGCAGTACTTC. As protein: CSVYNVPYGQYF.

Comment on this clonotype: A read error may explain this, as a much larger clone is one base away. The chain employs TRBV28 and TRBJ2-5, with D perhaps TRBD1 (6 bases). The CDR3 extends over 11 amino acids. With 6 bases removed from V and 4 bases from J, the gap between germline ends came to 6 bases. Germline V gene data show CDR1 as MDHEN and CDR2 as SYDVKM. The CDR3 DNA is TGTGCCAGCAGGGACAGAGAGACCCAGTACTTC. Translating it yields CASRDRETQYF.

In this sample, this clonotype turned up many times. The rearrangement links TRBV4-1 to TRBJ2-1; the match to TRBD1 covers 10 bases. Germline values: CDR1 MGHRA, CDR2 YSYEKL. The CDR3 length is 16 residues. Trimming at V came to 3 bases and at J to 8 bases, leaving 10 bases not matched to a gene. CDR3 region: CASSQIRDRGWDEQFF. DNA of the CDR3: TGCGCCAGCAGCCAGATCCGGGACAGGGGTTGGGATGAGCAGTTCTTC.

The table lists this clonotype with a few counts. The chain has TRBV6-5 and TRBJ2-3; 9 nucleotides align to TRBD1. Germline CDR1 MNHEY, CDR2 SVGAGI. V lost 8 bases to trimming and J lost 8 bases; unmatched junction nucleotides: 14. The CDR3 contains 15 residues. CDR3 nucleotides: TGTGCCAGCCACCGGGACAGGGTTAATATGGGTACGCAGTATTTT. It specifies CASHRDRVNMGTQYF.

This clonotype was counted ten times or more. J is TRBJ2-3 and V is TRBV28, with D possibly TRBD2 on 6 matching bases. This CDR3 has 15 residues. Germline CDR1 and CDR2: MDHEN and SYDVKM. Trimming left V 7 bases short and J 2 bases short, with 16 bases between. CDR3 protein: CASIPSGRATDTQYF. CDR3 DNA sequence: TGTGCCAGCATCCCCAGCGGGCGCGCCACAGATACGCAGTATTTT.

This clonotype was observed at least ten times. The V and J genes are TRBV2 and TRBJ2-2; 7 positions match TRBD1. This CDR3 comprises 14 residues. Germline V gene data show CDR1 as SNHLY and CDR2 as FYNNEI. Trimming took 7 bases from V and 1 from J; bases not matched to a gene: 3. The CDR3 coding sequence is TGTGCCAGCAAACGGACAGGGAACACCGGGGAGCTGTTTTTT. Encoded protein: CASKRTGNTGELFF. The whole variable domain, filled in from reference TRBV2 and TRBJ2-2, reads EPEVTQTPSHQVTQMGQEVILRCVPISNHLYFYWYRQILGQKVEFLVSFYNNEISEKSEIFDDQFSVERPDGSNFTLKIRSTKLEDSAMYFCASKRTGNTGELFFGEGSRLTVL.

For this clonotype: A much larger clone lies one base from this, so it may be a read error. This sequence joins TRBV29-1 and TRBJ2-3, with 10 bases aligning to TRBD2. The V segment lost 3 bases and the J segment 8 bases; nucleotides outside the gene matches: 5. The CDR3 runs 13 residues. CDR1 is SQVTM and CDR2 is ANQGSEA in the germline V gene. The CDR3 spells CSVERLAGATQYF. CDR3 in DNA: TGCAGCGTTGAGAGGCTAGCGGGAGCTACGCAGTATTTT.

The table lists this clonotype with a few counts. The chain joins TRBV10-3 to TRBJ1-5; 10 bases align to TRBD1. CDR1 and CDR2 from the germline V gene are ENHRY and SYGVKD. V gave up 2 bases and J gave up 4 bases; unmatched junction bases: 2. The length of the CDR3 is 15 residues. The CDR3, as DNA: TGTGCCATCAGTGAGGGGGGACAGGGGAATCAGCCCCAGCATTTT. Its protein is CAISEGGQGNQPQHF.